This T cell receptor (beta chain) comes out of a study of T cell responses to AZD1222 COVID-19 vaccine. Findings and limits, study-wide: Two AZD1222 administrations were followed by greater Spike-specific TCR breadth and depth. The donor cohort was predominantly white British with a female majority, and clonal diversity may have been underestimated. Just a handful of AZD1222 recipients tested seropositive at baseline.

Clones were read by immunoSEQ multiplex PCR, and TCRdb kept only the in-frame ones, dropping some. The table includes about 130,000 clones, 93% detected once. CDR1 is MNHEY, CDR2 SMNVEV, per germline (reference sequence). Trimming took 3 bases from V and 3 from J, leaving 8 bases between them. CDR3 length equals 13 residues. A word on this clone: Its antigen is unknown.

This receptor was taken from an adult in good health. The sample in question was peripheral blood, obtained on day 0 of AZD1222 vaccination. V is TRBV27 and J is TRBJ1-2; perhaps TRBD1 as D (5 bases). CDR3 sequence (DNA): TGTGCCAGCAGTTTGCGGGGGTACTATGGCTACACCTTC. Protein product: CASSLRGYYGYTF.